A selection of T cell receptor beta chains follows, all from one sample in a study of blood T cell repertoires in COVID-19. Here immunoSEQ multiplex PCR was the method, and the copy in TCRdb shows in-frame clones only, minus some. The sample includes approximately 76,000 clones, about 89% of them seen just once. Input material: peripheral blood. Every receptor here comes from a woman in her sixties with acute or convalescent COVID-19. Both conserved end residues are part of each CDR3. The D gene is left open where the match is weak. Clone size is given for some rows only: seen once, a few or many times, or a class if the clone is expanded.

J,D,V,size,CDR3,DNA
TRBJ1-3,-,TRBV4-2,few,CASSQDGTLSNTIYF,TGTGCCAGCAGCCAAGACGGGACACTTTCAAACACCATATATTTT
TRBJ2-3,TRBD2,TRBV7-2,-,CASRLGGAADTQYF,TGTGCCAGCAGGCTCGGGGGGGCCGCAGATACGCAGTATTTT
TRBJ1-6,TRBD1,TRBV4-3,-,CASSQEHPRTGTNSPLHF,TGCGCCAGCAGCCAAGAACACCCAAGGACAGGGACTAATTCACCCCTCCACTTT
TRBJ2-2,TRBD2,TRBV24-1,-,CATSDLEVAGETGELFF,TGTGCCACCAGTGATTTGGAGGTAGCGGGGGAAACCGGGGAGCTGTTTTTT
TRBJ1-1,-,TRBV27,once,CASSLSRQTLMNTEAFF,TGTGCCAGCAGTTTATCTCGACAGACCCTCATGAACACTGAAGCTTTCTTT
TRBJ2-7,-,TRBV21-1,-,CASSLSEGRLAGVWEQYF,TGTGCCAGCAGCCTGAGCGAAGGGCGCCTAGCGGGAGTGTGGGAGCAGTACTTC
TRBJ1-2,-,TRBV15,-,CATSRDPSGYGYTF,TGTGCCACCAGCAGAGATCCCAGCGGCTATGGCTACACCTTC
TRBJ2-7,-,TRBV6-5,-,CASFEGPNSGYEQYF,TGTGCCAGCTTTGAGGGCCCCAACTCGGGCTACGAGCAGTACTTC
TRBJ1-4,TRBD1,TRBV30,-,CAWSKTGGANEKLFF,TGTGCCTGGAGCAAAACAGGGGGTGCTAATGAAAAACTGTTTTTT
TRBJ1-1,-,TRBV28,-,CASSIGSDQAEAFF,TGTGCCAGCAGTATAGGATCGGATCAGGCTGAAGCTTTCTTT
TRBJ2-3,TRBD2,TRBV6-6,-,CASSLAGTSGPDTQYF,TGTGCCAGCAGCTTAGCCGGGACTAGCGGCCCAGATACGCAGTATTTT
TRBJ1-4,-,TRBV6-2/TRBV6-3,-,CASSFRYGGVNEKLFF,TGTGCCAGCAGTTTCCGATATGGAGGAGTTAATGAAAAACTGTTTTTT
TRBJ2-7,-,TRBV27,-,CASSPKPYRFGSTYEQYF,TGTGCCAGCAGTCCCAAGCCATACAGGTTTGGTAGCACCTACGAGCAGTACTTC
TRBJ2-7,-,TRBV6-2/TRBV6-3,-,CASSYEAGRGLNYEQYF,TGTGCCAGCAGTTACGAGGCGGGTCGGGGATTAAACTACGAGCAGTACTTC
TRBJ1-3,TRBD1,TRBV29-1,-,CSIRTGGNTIYF,TGCAGCATACGGACAGGGGGGAACACCATATATTTT
TRBJ2-1,-,TRBV7-2,-,CASSLLASSYNEQFF,TGTGCCAGCAGCTTACTAGCCAGCTCCTACAATGAGCAGTTCTTC
TRBJ1-2,-,TRBV28,-,CASSLQLTVYGYTF,TGTGCCAGCAGTTTGCAATTAACAGTCTATGGCTACACCTTC
TRBJ2-1,-,TRBV11-2,-,CASSLVRGEQFF,TGTGCCAGCAGCTTAGTAAGAGGGGAGCAGTTCTTC
TRBJ2-7,-,TRBV7-9,-,CASSLLVGTFYEQYF,TGTGCCAGCAGCCTTCTCGTCGGGACATTCTACGAGCAGTACTTC
TRBJ1-2,TRBD1,TRBV5-6,-,CASSMGNRGGYTF,TGTGCCAGCAGCATGGGTAACAGGGGAGGCTACACCTTC
TRBJ1-6,TRBD1,TRBV3-1/TRBV3-2,-,CASSQQTGFNSPLHF,TGTGCCAGCAGCCAACAGACAGGGTTTAATTCACCCCTCCACTTT
TRBJ2-1,TRBD2,TRBV5-1,once,CASSPGTSGANEQFF,TGCGCCAGCAGCCCCGGGACTAGCGGGGCCAATGAGCAGTTCTTC